The sequence of this T cell receptor (beta chain) was determined in a study of CD8 T cells in ankylosing spondylitis. Study conclusions and caveats: The clones that were linked to disease were reported to be significantly enriched in matched synovial fluid samples from ankylosing spondylitis patients.

This clonotype was seen only a few times. Its cognate antigen is unknown. A much larger clone lies one base from this, so it may be a read error. From the 5' RACE reads, TCRdb called clonotypes with MiXCR, one entry per CDR3 protein. The sample lists about 130,000 distinct CDR3 sequences, roughly 13% occurring once. The CDR3 is 12 residues long. The germline V gene has CDR1 SQVTM and CDR2 ANQGSEA. V was clipped by 7 bases and J by 2 bases, with 10 bases between them. The sequence came from a female donor with ankylosing spondylitis or in good health (not recorded which). Sequenced material: blood, either unsorted or a sorted T cell fraction (not recorded which). The chain links TRBV29-1 to TRBJ2-3; D unclear. Written as DNA, the CDR3 is TGCAGCGGGTTGGGCCCCACAGATACGCAGTATTTT. The encoded protein is CSGLGPTDTQYF.